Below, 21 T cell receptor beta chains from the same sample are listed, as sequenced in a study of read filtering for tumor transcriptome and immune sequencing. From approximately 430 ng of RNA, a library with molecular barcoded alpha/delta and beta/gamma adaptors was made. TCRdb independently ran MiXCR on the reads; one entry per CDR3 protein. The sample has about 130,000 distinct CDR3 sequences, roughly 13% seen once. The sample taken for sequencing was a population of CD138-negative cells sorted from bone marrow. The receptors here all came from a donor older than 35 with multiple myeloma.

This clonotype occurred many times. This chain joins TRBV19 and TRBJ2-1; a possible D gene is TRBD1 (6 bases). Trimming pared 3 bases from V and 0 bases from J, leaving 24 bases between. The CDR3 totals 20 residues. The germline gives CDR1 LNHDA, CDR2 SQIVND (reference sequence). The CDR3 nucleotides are TGTGCCAGTAGTATGGCAGGGCGGCAGGGGTTCGGAAGCTCCTACAATGAGCAGTTCTTC. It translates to CASSMAGRQGFGSSYNEQFF. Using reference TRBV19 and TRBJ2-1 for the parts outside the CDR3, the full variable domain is DGGITQSPKYLFRKEGQNVTLSCEQNLNHDAMYWYRQDPGQGLRLIYYSQIVNDFQKGDIAEGYSVSREKKESFPLTVTSAQKNPTAFYLCASSMAGRQGFGSSYNEQFFGPGTRLTVL.

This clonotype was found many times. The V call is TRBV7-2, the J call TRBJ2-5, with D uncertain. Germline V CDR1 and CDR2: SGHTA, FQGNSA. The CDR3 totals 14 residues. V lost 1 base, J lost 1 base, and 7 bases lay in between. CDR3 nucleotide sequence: TGTGCCAGCAGCTTAGGGGCAGTCCAAGAGACCCAGTACTTC. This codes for CASSLGAVQETQYF.

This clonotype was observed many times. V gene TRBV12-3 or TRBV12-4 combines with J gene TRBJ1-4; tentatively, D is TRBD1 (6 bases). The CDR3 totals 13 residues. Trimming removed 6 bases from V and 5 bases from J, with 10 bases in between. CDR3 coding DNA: TGTGCCAGCAGCGGGGGGGGCAATGAAAAACTGTTTTTT. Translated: CASSGGGNEKLFF.

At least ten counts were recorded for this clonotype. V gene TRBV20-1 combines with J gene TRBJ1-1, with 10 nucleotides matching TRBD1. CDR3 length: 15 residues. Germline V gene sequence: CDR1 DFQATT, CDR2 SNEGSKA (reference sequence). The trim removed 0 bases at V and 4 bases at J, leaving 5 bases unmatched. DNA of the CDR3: TGCAGTGCTAGAGATCTCAGGACAGGGGGCACTGAAGCTTTCTTT. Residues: CSARDLRTGGTEAFF.

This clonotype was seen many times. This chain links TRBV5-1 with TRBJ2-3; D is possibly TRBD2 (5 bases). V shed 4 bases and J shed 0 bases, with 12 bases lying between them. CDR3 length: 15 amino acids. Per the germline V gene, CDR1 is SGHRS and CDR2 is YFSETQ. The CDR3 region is CASSPQAASTDTQYF. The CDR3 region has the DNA TGCGCCAGCAGCCCCCAAGCGGCAAGCACAGATACGCAGTATTTT.

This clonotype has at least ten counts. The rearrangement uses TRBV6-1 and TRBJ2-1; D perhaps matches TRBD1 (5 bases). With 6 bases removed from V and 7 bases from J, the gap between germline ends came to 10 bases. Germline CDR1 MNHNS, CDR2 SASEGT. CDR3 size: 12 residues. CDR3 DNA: TGTGCCAGCAGCAGGGTCGGGAATGAGCAGTTCTTC. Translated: CASSRVGNEQFF.

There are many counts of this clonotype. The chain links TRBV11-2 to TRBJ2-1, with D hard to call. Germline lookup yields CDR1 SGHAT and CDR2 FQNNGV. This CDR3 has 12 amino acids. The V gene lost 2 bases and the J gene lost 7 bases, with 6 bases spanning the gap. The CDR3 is CASSLLRNEQFF. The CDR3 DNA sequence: TGTGCCAGCAGCTTACTCAGAAATGAGCAGTTCTTC.

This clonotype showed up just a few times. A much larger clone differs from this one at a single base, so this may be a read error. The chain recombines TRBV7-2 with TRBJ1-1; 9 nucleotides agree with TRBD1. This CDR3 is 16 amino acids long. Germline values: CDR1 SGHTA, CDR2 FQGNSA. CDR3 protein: CASSPNRGRGSGEALF. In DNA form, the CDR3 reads TGTGCCAGCAGCCCAAACAGGGGGCGAGGTTCTGGTGAAGCTCTCTTT. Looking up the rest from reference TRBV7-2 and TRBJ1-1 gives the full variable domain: GAGVSQSPSNKVTEKGKDVELRCDPISGHTALYWYRQSLGQGLEFLIYFQGNSAPDKSGLPSDRFSAERTGGSVSTLTIQRTQQEDSAVYLCASSPNRGRGSGEALFGQGTRLTVV.

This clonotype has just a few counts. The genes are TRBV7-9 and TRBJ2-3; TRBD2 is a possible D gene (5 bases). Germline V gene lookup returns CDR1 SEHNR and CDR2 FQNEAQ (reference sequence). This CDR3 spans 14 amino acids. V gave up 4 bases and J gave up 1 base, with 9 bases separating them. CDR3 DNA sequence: TGTGCCAGCAGCTACGGGGAGCGCACAGATACGCAGTATTTT. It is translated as CASSYGERTDTQYF.

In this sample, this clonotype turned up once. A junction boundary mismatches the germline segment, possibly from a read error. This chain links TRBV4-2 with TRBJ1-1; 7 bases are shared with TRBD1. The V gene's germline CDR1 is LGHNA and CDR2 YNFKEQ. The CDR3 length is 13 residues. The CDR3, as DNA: TGTGCCGTAGCGGGACAGCTGAACACTGGAGCTTTCTTT. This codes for CAVAGQLNTGAFF.

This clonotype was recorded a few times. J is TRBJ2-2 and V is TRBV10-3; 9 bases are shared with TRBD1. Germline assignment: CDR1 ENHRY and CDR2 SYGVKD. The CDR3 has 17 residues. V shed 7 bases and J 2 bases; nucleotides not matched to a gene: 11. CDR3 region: CAITATSGQGNTGELFF. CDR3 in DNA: TGTGCCATCACTGCCACCTCGGGACAGGGTAACACCGGGGAGCTGTTTTTT.

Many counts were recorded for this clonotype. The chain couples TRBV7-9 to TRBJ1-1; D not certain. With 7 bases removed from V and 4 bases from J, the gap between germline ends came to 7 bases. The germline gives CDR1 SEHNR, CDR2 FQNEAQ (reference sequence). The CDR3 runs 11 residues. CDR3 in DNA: TGTGCCAGCAAGATAACCACTGAAGCTTTCTTT. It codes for CASKITTEAFF.

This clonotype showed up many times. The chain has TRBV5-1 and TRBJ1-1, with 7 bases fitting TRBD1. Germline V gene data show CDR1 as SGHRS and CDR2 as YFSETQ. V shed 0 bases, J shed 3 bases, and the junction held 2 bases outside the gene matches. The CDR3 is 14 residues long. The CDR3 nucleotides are TGCGCCAGCAGCTTGGATACAGGGGACACTGAAGCTTTCTTT. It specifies CASSLDTGDTEAFF.

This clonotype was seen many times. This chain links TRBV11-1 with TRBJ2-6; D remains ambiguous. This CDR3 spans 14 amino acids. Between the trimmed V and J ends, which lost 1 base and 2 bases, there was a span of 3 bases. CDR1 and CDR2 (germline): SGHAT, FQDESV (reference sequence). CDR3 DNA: TGTGCCAGCAGCTTAGAGGCTGGGGCCAACGTCCTGACTTTC. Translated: CASSLEAGANVLTF.

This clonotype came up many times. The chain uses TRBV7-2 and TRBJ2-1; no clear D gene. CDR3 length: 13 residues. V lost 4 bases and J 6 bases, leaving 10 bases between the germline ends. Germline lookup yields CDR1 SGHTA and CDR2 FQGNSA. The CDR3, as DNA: TGTGCCAGCAGCTCTTTAGTGGTCAATGAGCAGTTCTTC. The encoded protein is CASSSLVVNEQFF.

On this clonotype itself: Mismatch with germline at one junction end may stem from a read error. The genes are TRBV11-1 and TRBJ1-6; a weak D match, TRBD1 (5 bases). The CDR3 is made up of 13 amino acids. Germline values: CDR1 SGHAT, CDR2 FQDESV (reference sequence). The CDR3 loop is CASIIDSNSPLHF. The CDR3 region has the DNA TGTGCCAGCATCATTGACAGTAATTCGCCCCTCCACTTT.

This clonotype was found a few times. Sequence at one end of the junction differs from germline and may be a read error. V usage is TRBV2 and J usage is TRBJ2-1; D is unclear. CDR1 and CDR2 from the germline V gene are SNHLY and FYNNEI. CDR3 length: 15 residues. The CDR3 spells CASSGVYPSYNGQFF. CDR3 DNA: TGTGCCAGCAGTGGTGTTTACCCCTCCTACAATGGGCAGTTCTTC.

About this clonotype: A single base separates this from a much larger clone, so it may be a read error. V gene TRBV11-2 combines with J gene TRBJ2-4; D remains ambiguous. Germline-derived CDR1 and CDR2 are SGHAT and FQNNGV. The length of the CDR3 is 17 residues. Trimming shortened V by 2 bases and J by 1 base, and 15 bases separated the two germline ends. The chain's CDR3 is CASSLKSAPLAKNIQYF. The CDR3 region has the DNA TGTGCCAGCAGCTTAAAGTCAGCCCCGTTGGCCAAAAACATTCAGTACTTC. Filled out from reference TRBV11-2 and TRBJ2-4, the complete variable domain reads EAGVAQSPRYKIIEKRQSVAFWCNPISGHATLYWYQQILGQGPKLLIQFQNNGVVDDSQLPKDRFSAERLKGVDSTLKIQPAKLEDSAVYLCASSLKSAPLAKNIQYFGAGTRLSVL.

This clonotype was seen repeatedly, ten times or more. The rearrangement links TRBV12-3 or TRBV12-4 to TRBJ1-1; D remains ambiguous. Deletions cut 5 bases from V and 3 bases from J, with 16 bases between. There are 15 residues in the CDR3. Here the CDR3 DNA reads TGTGCCAGCAGTCCTCCGGGTAAGGGTGACACTGAAGCTTTCTTT. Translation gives CASSPPGKGDTEAFF.

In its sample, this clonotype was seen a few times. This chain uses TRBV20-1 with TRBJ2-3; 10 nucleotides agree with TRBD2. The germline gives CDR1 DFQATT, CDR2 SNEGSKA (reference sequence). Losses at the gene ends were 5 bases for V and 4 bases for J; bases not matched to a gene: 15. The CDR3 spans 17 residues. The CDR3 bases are TGCAGTGCTTCGGCGCCTTACCCTAGCGGGGGTGCAGATACGCAGTATTTT. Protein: CSASAPYPSGGADTQYF.

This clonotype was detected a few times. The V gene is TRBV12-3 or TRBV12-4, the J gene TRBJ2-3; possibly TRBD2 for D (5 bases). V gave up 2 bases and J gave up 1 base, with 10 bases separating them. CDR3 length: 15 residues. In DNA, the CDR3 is TGTGCCAGCAGTTTATCCAGCGGAGGCACAGATACGCAGTATTTT. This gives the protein CASSLSSGGTDTQYF.